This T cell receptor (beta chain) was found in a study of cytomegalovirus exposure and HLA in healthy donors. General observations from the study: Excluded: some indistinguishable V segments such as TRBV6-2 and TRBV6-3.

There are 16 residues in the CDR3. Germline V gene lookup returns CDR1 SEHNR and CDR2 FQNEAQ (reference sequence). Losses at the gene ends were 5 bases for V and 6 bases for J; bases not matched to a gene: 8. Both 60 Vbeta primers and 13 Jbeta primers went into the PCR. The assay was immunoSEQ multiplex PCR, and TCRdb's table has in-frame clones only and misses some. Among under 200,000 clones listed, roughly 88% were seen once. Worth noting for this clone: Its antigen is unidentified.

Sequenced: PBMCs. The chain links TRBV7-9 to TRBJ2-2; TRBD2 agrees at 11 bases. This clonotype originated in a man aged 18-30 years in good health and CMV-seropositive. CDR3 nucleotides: TGTGCCAGCAGCGCCCCGGGACTAGCGGAAGCCGGGGAGCTGTTTTTT. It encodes CASSAPGLAEAGELFF.